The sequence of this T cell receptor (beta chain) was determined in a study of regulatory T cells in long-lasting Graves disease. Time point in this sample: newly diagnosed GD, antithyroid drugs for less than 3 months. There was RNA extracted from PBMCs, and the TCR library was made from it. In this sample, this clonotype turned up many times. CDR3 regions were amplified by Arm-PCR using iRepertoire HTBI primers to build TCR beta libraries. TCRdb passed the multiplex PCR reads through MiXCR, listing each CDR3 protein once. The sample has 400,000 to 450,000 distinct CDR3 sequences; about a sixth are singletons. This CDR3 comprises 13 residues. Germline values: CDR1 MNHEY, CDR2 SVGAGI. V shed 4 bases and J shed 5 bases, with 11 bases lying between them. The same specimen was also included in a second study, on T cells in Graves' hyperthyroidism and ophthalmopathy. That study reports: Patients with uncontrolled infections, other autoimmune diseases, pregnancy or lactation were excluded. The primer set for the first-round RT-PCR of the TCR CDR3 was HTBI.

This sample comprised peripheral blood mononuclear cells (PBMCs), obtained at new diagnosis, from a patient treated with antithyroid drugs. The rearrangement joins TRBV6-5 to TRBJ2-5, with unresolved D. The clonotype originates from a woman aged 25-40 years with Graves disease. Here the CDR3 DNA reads TGTGCCAGCAGTTTAGTAGCCGGGGAGACCCAGTACTTC. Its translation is CASSLVAGETQYF.